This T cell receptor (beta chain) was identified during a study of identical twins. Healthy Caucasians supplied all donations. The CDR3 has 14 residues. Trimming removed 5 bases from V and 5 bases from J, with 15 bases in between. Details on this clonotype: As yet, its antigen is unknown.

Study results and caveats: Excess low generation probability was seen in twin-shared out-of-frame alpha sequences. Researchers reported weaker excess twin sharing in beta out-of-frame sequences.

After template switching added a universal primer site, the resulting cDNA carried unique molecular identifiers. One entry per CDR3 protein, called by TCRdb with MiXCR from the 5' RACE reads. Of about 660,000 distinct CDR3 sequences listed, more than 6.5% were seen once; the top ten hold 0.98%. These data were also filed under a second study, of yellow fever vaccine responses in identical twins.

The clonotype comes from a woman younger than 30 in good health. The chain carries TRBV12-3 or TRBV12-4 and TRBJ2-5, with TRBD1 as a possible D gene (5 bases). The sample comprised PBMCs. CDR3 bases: TGTGCCAGCAGTCCGCCAGGGAAGGGGGAGACCCAGTACTTC. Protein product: CASSPPGKGETQYF.